This section outlines one T cell receptor (beta chain) sequence together with its context. The data originate from a study of blood T cell repertoires in COVID-19. The CDR3 length is 13 residues. In germline, CDR1 is SGHRS, CDR2 YFSETQ. Trimming left V 2 bases short and J 2 bases short, with 8 bases between. As handled by the study authors: The authors estimated nucleated cell counts from reference gene primer amplification. Sequenced by immunoSEQ multiplex PCR; TCRdb stores in-frame clones only, minus some. That table furnishes V, J and clone size, whereas the DNA furnished D and trimming. The data show roughly 80,000 clones, over 80% seen once.

This clonotype originated in a man between 60 and 75 years old with active or convalescent COVID-19. This chain uses TRBV5-1 with TRBJ2-7; no clear D. The sequenced material came from peripheral blood. CDR3 bases: TGCGCCAGCAGCTTTGGCGGCACCTACGAGCAGTACTTC. This gives the protein CASSFGGTYEQYF.